Below, 6 T cell receptor beta chains from the same sample are listed, as sequenced in a study of T cells after yellow fever vaccination. TCRdb re-derived calls from the 5' RACE reads in MiXCR, one entry per CDR3 protein. The sample includes about 360,000 distinct CDR3 sequences, 6.2% of them seen just once. Sequences were derived from PBMCs, sampled 5 days after the yellow fever booster vaccination. Receptors were obtained from a man aged 25-45 years who received the YFV17D yellow fever vaccine.

This clonotype turned up a few times. This chain links TRBV20-1 with TRBJ2-4; perhaps D is TRBD1 or TRBD2 (5 bases each). The CDR3 has 15 amino acids. CDR1 is DFQATT, CDR2 SNEGSKA, per germline (reference sequence). The V end was cut by 6 bases, the J end by 0 bases, with 15 bases between. The CDR3 coding sequence is TGCAGTGCCATGGACGGGGCCCGAGCCAAAAACATTCAGTACTTC. Its translation is CSAMDGARAKNIQYF.

This chain links TRBV10-3 with TRBJ2-1; 7 bases fit TRBD2. CDR1 and CDR2 from the germline V gene are ENHRY and SYGVKD. The V and J ends lost 3 bases and 7 bases, in that order; junction bases with no gene match: 9. The CDR3 spans 15 residues. CDR3 sequence: CAISETGEGLNEQFF. Here the CDR3 DNA reads TGTGCCATCAGTGAAACGGGGGAGGGCCTAAATGAGCAGTTCTTC.

This clonotype was observed a few times. CDR3 region: CASSQEVDLARDTEAFF. The CDR3 DNA sequence: TGTGCCAGCAGCCAAGAGGTGGACTTGGCCAGGGACACTGAAGCTTTCTTT. The rearrangement links TRBV14 to TRBJ1-1, with D tentatively TRBD1 (5 bases). Trimming shortened V by 0 bases and J by 3 bases, and 17 bases separated the two germline ends. The CDR3 totals 17 residues. CDR1 SGHDN and CDR2 FVKESK come from the germline V gene.

The gene calls are TRBV29-1 and TRBJ2-1; 7 bases are a match to TRBD1. CDR1 and CDR2 (germline): SQVTM, ANQGSEA. The CDR3 sequence is 12 residues long. The V and J ends lost 2 bases and 7 bases, in that order; junction bases with no gene match: 2. The CDR3 region is CSVEPQGNEQFF. CDR3 nucleotides: TGCAGCGTTGAACCACAGGGGAATGAGCAGTTCTTC.

This clonotype was observed at least ten times. V is TRBV20-1 and J is TRBJ2-3; 11 bases agree with TRBD2. CDR3 length: 15 amino acids. The germline gives CDR1 DFQATT, CDR2 SNEGSKA (reference sequence). J lost 3 bases, V lost 4 bases, and 6 bases had no gene match. The CDR3: CSATTGLAVTDTQYF. Here the CDR3 DNA reads TGCAGTGCTACTACGGGACTAGCGGTGACAGATACGCAGTATTTT.

This clonotype turned up a few times. The chain carries TRBV12-3 or TRBV12-4 and TRBJ2-1; 9 bases map to TRBD2. This CDR3 has 15 amino acids. Trimming at V came to 6 bases and at J to 6 bases, leaving 9 bases not matched to a gene. The CDR3 here is CASSTAGGALNEQFF. In nucleotides, the CDR3 is TGTGCCAGCAGCACAGCGGGAGGTGCGCTCAATGAGCAGTTCTTC.